The sequence of this T cell receptor beta chain was determined in a study of cytomegalovirus exposure and HLA in healthy donors. For the study at large: Across a few hundred genotyped donors, approximately 81% landed in the Caucasian-associated ancestry cluster.

Comments on this clone: What it binds is not known.

Study findings and constraints: CMV serostatus was the only recorded immune exposure for donors. Most of the CMV-associated TCR beta chains (in a later analysis) appeared to be HLA-restricted. High specificity and sensitivity for cytomegalovirus status were reported for the classifier.

J gave up 8 bases and V 7 bases, and 14 bases lay outside the gene matches. Germline values: CDR1 SQVTM, CDR2 ANQGSEA. There are 14 residues in the CDR3. Vbeta (60) and Jbeta (13) primers were used in the PCR. Generated by immunoSEQ multiplex PCR, the TCRdb table keeps only in-frame clones and is missing some. The data hold some 170,000 clones, with around 86% observed a single time. The source is a man aged 45-60 years in good health and CMV-seropositive. The chain uses TRBV29-1 and TRBJ1-2, with TRBD1 matching 9 bases. The material sequenced was PBMCs. CDR3 DNA sequence: TGCAGCGCGGGGACAGGGAAGGATCTCGGCGGCTACACCTTC. Encoded protein: CSAGTGKDLGGYTF.